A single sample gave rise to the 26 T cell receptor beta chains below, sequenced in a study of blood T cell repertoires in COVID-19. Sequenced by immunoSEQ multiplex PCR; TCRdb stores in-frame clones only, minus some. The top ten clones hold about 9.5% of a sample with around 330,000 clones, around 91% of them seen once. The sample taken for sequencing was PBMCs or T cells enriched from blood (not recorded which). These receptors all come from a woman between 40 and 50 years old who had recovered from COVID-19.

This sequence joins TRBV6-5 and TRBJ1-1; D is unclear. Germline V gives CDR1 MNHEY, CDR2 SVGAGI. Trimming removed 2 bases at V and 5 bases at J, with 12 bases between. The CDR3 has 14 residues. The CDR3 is CASSYDPGGTEAFF. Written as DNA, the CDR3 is TGTGCCAGCAGTTACGACCCCGGAGGTACTGAAGCTTTCTTT.

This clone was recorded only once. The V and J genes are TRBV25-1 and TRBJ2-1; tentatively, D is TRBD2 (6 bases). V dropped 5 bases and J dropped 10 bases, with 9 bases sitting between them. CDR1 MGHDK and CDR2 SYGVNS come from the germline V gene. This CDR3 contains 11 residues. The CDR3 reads CASSPGVEQFF. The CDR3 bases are TGTGCCAGCAGTCCGGGGGTGGAGCAGTTCTTC.

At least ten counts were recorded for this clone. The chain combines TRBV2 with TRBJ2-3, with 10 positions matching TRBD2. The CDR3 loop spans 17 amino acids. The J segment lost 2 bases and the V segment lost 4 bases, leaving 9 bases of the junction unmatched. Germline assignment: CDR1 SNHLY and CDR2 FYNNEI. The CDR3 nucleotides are TGTGCCAGCAGTGTAGTTAGCGGGGGGCCAATCACAGATACGCAGTATTTT. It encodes CASSVVSGGPITDTQYF. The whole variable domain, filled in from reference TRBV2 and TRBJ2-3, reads EPEVTQTPSHQVTQMGQEVILRCVPISNHLYFYWYRQILGQKVEFLVSFYNNEISEKSEIFDDQFSVERPDGSNFTLKIRSTKLEDSAMYFCASSVVSGGPITDTQYFGPGTRLTVL.

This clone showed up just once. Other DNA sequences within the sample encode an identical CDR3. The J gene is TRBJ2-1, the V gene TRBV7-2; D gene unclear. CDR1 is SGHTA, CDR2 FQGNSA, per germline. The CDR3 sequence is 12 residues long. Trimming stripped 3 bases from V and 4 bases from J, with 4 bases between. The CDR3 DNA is TGTGCCAGCAGCTTGTCTTACAATGAGCAGTTCTTC. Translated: CASSLSYNEQFF.

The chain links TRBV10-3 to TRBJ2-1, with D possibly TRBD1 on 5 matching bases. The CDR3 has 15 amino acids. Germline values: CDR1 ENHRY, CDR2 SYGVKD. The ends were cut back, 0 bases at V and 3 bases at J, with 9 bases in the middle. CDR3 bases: TGTGCCATCAGTGAGTCGATACAGGACTACAATGAGCAGTTCTTC. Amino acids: CAISESIQDYNEQFF.

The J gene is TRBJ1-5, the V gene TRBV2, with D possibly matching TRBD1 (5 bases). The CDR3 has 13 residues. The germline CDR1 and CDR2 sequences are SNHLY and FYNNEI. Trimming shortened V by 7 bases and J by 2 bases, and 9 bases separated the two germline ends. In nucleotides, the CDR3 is TGTGCCAGCAAGGGGTATGGCAATCAGCCCCAGCATTTT. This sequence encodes CASKGYGNQPQHF.

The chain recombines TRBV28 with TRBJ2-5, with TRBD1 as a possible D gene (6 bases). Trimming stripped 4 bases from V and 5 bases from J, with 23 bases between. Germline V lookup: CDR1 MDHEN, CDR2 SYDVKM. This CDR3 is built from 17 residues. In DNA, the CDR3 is TGTGCCAGCAGTTACGCGACAGGAGCAAGGGGTCTGGAGACCCAGTACTTC. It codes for CASSYATGARGLETQYF.

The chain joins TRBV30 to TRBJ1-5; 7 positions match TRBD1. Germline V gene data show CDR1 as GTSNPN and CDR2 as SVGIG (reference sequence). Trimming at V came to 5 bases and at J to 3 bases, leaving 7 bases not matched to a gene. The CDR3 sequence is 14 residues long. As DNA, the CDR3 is TGTGCCTGGGGTACAGGGGCCTTCAATCAGCCCCAGCATTTT. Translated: CAWGTGAFNQPQHF.

This CDR3 reads CSARGTNTEAFF. The CDR3, as DNA: TGCAGCGCCAGGGGTACGAACACTGAAGCTTTCTTT. This rearrangement joins TRBV29-1 to TRBJ1-1; a weak D match, TRBD1 (6 bases). The CDR3 spans 12 residues. Germline values: CDR1 SQVTM, CDR2 ANQGSEA. Trimming took off 7 bases at V and 1 base at J, with 10 bases between the two ends.

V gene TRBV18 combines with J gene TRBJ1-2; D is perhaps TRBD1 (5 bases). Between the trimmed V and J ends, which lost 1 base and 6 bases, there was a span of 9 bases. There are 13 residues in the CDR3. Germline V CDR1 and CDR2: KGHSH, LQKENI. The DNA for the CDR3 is TGTGCCAGCTCACCACGGGGGGAGAATGGCTACACCTTC. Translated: CASSPRGENGYTF.

CDR3 nucleotides: TGTGCCAGCAGCGTAGTAGAACGGAGCACTGAAGCTTTCTTT. This sequence encodes CASSVVERSTEAFF. The chain combines TRBV9 with TRBJ1-1; no clear D gene. V was trimmed by 0 bases and J by 4 bases, leaving 10 bases between them. CDR3 length: 14 amino acids. CDR1 and CDR2 from the germline V gene are SGDLS and YYNGEE.

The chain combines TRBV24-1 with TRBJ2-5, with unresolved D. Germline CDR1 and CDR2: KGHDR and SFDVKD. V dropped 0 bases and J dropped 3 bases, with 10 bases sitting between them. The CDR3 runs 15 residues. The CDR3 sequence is CATSDLDLPKETQYF. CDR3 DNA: TGTGCCACCAGTGATTTGGACTTGCCGAAAGAGACCCAGTACTTC.

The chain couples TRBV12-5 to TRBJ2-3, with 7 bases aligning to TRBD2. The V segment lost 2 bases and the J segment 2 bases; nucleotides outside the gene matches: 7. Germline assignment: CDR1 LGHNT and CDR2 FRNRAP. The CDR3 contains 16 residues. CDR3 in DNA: TGTGCTAGTGGTTTGTTCCCTAGCGGATCCACAGATACGCAGTATTTT. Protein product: CASGLFPSGSTDTQYF.

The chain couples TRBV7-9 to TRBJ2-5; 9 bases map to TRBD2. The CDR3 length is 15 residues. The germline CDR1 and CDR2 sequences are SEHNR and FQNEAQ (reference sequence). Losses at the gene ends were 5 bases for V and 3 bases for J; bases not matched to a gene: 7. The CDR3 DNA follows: TGTGCCAGCAGCCCTGGGAGACTAGCGGAAGAGACCCAGTACTTC. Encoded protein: CASSPGRLAEETQYF. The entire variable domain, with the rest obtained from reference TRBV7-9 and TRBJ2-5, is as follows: DTGVSQNPRHKITKRGQNVTFRCDPISEHNRLYWYRQTLGQGPEFLTYFQNEAQLEKSRLLSDRFSAERPKGSFSTLEIQRTEQGDSAMYLCASSPGRLAEETQYFGPGTRLLVL.

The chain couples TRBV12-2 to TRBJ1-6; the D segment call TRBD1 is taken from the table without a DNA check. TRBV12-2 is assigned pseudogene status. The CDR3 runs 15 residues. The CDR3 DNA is TGTGCAAGTCGCCCACGACAGGTTTATAATTCACCCCTCCACTTT. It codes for CASRPRQVYNSPLHF.

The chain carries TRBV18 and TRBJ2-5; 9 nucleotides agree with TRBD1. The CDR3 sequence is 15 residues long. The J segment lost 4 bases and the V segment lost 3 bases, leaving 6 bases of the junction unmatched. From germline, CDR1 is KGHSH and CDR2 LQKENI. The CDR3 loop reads CASSPRTGEAETQYF. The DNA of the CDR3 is TGTGCCAGCTCACCTCGGACAGGGGAGGCAGAGACCCAGTACTTC.

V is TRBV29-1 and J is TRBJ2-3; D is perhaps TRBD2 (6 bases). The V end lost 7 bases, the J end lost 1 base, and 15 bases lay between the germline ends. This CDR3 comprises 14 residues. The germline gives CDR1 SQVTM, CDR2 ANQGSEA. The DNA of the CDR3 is TGCAGCGGTCGCAGGGACTGGGGCACAGATACGCAGTATTTT. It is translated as CSGRRDWGTDTQYF.

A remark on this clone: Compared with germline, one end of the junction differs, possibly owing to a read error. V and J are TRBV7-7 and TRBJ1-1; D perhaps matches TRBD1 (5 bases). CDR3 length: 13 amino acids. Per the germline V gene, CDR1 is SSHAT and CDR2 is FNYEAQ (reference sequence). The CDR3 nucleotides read TGTGCTAGCAGCCAAGACAGTAACACTGAAGCTTTCTTT. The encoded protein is CASSQDSNTEAFF.

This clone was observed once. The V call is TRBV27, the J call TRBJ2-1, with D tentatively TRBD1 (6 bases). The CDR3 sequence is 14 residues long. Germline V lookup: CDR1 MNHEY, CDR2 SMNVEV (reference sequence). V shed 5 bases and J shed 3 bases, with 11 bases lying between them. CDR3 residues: CASSRPDSYNEQFF. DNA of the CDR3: TGTGCCAGCAGTCGGCCGGACAGCTACAATGAGCAGTTCTTC.

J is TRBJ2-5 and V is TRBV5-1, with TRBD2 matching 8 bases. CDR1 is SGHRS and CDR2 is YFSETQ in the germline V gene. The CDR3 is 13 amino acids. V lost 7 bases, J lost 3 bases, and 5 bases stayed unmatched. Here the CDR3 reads CASRQGLEETQYF. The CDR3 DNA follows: TGCGCCAGCCGGCAGGGACTAGAAGAGACCCAGTACTTC.

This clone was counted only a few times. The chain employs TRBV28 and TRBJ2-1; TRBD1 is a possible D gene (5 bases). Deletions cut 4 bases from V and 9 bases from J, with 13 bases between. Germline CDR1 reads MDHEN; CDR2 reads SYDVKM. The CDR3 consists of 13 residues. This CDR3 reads CASSSLKGLEQFF. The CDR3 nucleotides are TGTGCCAGCAGTTCGCTAAAGGGGCTTGAGCAGTTCTTC.

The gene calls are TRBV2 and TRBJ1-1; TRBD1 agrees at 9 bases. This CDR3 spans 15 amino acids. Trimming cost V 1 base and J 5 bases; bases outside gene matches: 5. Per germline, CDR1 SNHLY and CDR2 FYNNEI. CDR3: CASSEGGQGGTEAFF. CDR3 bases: TGTGCCAGCAGTGAAGGGGGACAGGGCGGAACTGAAGCTTTCTTT. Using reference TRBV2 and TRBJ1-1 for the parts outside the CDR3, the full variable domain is EPEVTQTPSHQVTQMGQEVILRCVPISNHLYFYWYRQILGQKVEFLVSFYNNEISEKSEIFDDQFSVERPDGSNFTLKIRSTKLEDSAMYFCASSEGGQGGTEAFFGQGTRLTVV.

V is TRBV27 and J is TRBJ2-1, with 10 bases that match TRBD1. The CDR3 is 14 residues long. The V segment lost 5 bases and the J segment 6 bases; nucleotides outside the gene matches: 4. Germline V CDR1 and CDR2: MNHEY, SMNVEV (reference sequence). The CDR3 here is CASSLRTGGNEQFF. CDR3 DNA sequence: TGTGCCAGCAGTCTTAGGACAGGGGGCAATGAGCAGTTCTTC.

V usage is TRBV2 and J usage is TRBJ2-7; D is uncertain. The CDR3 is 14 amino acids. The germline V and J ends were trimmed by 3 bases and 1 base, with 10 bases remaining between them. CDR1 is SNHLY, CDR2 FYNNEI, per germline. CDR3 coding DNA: TGTGCCAGCAGTGAGTCTTACGGTTCCTACGAGCAGTACTTC. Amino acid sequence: CASSESYGSYEQYF.

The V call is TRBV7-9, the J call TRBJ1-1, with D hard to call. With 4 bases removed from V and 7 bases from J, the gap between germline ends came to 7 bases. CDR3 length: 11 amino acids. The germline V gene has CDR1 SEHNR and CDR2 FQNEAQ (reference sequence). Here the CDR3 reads CASSSGYEAFF. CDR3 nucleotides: TGTGCCAGCAGCTCAGGATATGAAGCTTTCTTT. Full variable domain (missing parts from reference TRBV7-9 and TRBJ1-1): DTGVSQNPRHKITKRGQNVTFRCDPISEHNRLYWYRQTLGQGPEFLTYFQNEAQLEKSRLLSDRFSAERPKGSFSTLEIQRTEQGDSAMYLCASSSGYEAFFGQGTRLTVV.

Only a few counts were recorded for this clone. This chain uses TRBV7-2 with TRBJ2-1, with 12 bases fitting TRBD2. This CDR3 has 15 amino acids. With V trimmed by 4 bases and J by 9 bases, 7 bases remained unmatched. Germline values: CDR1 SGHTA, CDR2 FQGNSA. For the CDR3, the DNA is TGTGCCAGCAGCTCTGATTGGACTAGCGGGACTGAGCAGTTCTTC. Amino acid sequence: CASSSDWTSGTEQFF.